These T cell receptor beta chains were read from a single sample in a study of vaccination effects on CD4 cells after COVID-19. This table comes from immunoSEQ multiplex PCR, and its TCRdb copy is limited to in-frame clones, with some not included. The top ten hold approximately 25% of the sample, which has almost 15,000 clones, about 70% seen once. Their recognized antigens are unknown. The input for sequencing was CD4+ T cells from PBMCs cultured with HCoV-NL63 spike peptides, taken after COVID-19 vaccination. All receptors come from a human donor who received a COVID-19 vaccine. CDR3s include the opening cysteine and the closing phenylalanine or tryptophan. The D gene is left open where the match is weak.

TRBJ2-1 TRBV11-2 NA CASSRDAGMNEQFF
TRBJ2-7 TRBV18 TRBD1 CASSPPGDRGYEQYF
TRBJ2-5 TRBV6-5 NA CASRQGARETQYF
TRBJ1-2 TRBV4-2 NA CASSQDTGGTNYGYTF
TRBJ1-3 TRBV7-8 TRBD1 CASSLQGQGASSGNTIYF
TRBJ2-1 TRBV27 TRBD2 CASSSIGTSGMSSYNEQFF
TRBJ1-3 TRBV29-1 NA CSVEDLHRAGVDTIYF
TRBJ1-2 TRBV6-5 NA CASSPDPNYGYTF
TRBJ1-3 TRBV2 NA CASLPIITGNTIYF
TRBJ2-2 TRBV7-2 TRBD2 CASSLAGGGTGELFF
TRBJ2-3 TRBV14 TRBD2 CASSQQLAATDTQYF
TRBJ1-2 TRBV19 NA CASSSQTGNYGYTF
TRBJ1-1 TRBV19 NA CASSPAGADKNTEAFF
TRBJ1-3 TRBV2 NA CASRPSTTGAHTIYF
TRBJ2-7 TRBV7-2 NA CASSLVSGREQYF
TRBJ2-5 TRBV7-7 NA CASSLGGGIQETQYF